This T cell receptor (beta chain) was sequenced in a study of blood T cell repertoires in COVID-19 (dated by TCRdb to the early 2020s). Study-level background: Samples covering the acute and convalescent phases of COVID-19 were provided by collaborators in the United States, Italy and Spain. The repertoires were made available in a free public database intended to serve as a resource for research on the immune response to SARS-CoV-2. The samples were drawn from two sources: the first 160 participants of the ongoing ImmuneRACE study, and 950 to 1,500 subjects contributed by 6 global collaborators. HLA class I and class II types, where available, came from metadata supplied by the sample provider rather than from assay-based typing. Sample metadata almost always included a de-identified subject ID, COVID-19 status, age in years and sex. The prospective study material was composed of cDNA or gDNA derived from T cells, B-cell-depleted T cells, or PBMCs. Subjects who had been exposed to COVID-19, were actively infected with it, or had recovered from it provided the deeply sampled blood TCRbeta repertoires that made up the dataset. Paper-wide results and their limitations: Clinical and demographic metadata were provided uncurated, with the amount varying by source and participant.

CDR1 SGHAT and CDR2 FQNNGV are derived from the germline V gene. Counted from cysteine to phenylalanine, this CDR3 has 16 amino acids. CDR3 DNA is the only sequence kept; it has 48 bases, read in frame from the first base. V loses 1 base, J loses 3 bases, and the germline ends lie 14 bases apart. About this clone: Its antigen target is currently unknown. There are no base qualities to consult, and no much larger clone falls within one base.

TCRbeta CDR3 regions were amplified from genomic DNA by means of the immunoSEQ Assay, a bias-controlled multiplex PCR. Under the source paper's analysis protocol: Nucleated cell counts per sample were estimated from amplification of reference gene primers within the assay. To quantify the absolute abundance of each unique TCRbeta CDR3 rearrangement, sequence reads were collapsed and filtered. For each sample, productive Simpson clonality was calculated by taking the square root of Simpson's diversity index across productive rearrangements. Here the immuneACCESS table is served through TCRdb, limited to in-frame sequences with V and J called. Missing clones are a known gap in these copies; in checked studies unresolved V genes cover under half, and the rest lacks a known reason. That table supplies the V and J calls and clone size; D and trimming were determined from the DNA. Present in this sample are about 160,000 clones, more than 65% of which were seen just once. The ten largest clones take up more than 11% of the sample.

Whole blood was collected in K2EDTA tubes by collaborating institutions according to the institutions' own protocols. For TCRbeta analysis, collaborators shipped samples as frozen whole blood, isolated PBMCs, or DNA extracted from either of those sample types. This TCR was sampled from a woman of 80 years or more with acute or convalescent COVID-19. The specimen sequenced was peripheral blood. The chain employs TRBV11-2 and TRBJ2-3; TRBD2 is perhaps the D gene, given 5 matching bases. The bases are TGTGCCAGCAGCTTAGGGAGGCCCTCAAGGACAGATACGCAGTATTTT. This translates into CASSLGRPSRTDTQYF.